The entry that follows covers one TCR beta chain sequence. Its antigen is currently unknown. This record comes from a study of PD-1 blockade in classical Hodgkin lymphoma. Study-level points and caveats: Why repertoires differed is undefined; disease activity or prior therapy possibly contributed.

The CDR3 loop spans 15 amino acids. CDR1 is GTSNPN and CDR2 is SVGIG in the germline V gene (reference sequence). V was pared by 4 bases and J by 0 bases, with 10 bases between. Profiled with immunoSEQ multiplex PCR; TCRdb holds only in-frame clones, not every one. The sample shows 30,000 to 40,000 clones, around 90% of them seen only once. Each and every patient relapsed after autologous stem cell transplantation, and patients got differing brentuximab vedotin exposure. It was by magnetic negative selection that CD4+ T cells were purified from thawed PBMCs. The material was CD4+ T cells from blood, obtained at baseline. This TCR derives from a human donor with classical Hodgkin lymphoma. V usage is TRBV30 and J usage is TRBJ1-6; D remains unclear. The CDR3 sequence is CAWNSLSSYNSPLHF. The CDR3, as DNA: TGTGCCTGGAACTCCCTGAGCTCCTATAATTCACCCCTCCACTTT.